Sequencing of this T cell receptor (beta chain) was carried out in a study of cytotoxic CD8 clonotypes in ibrutinib-treated CLL. Produced via immunoSEQ multiplex PCR; TCRdb's table is partial and in-frame only. The sample yields some 140,000 clones, roughly 90% seen once. Looked up from germline, CDR1 is WSHSY and CDR2 is SAAADI. Unmatched junction bases numbered 5, after V lost 0 bases and J lost 4 bases. The CDR3 is made up of 16 amino acids. The chain links TRBV10-2 to TRBJ1-4, with 7 bases that match TRBD1. The sample in question was PBMCs, obtained after 12 months of ibrutinib treatment. The source is a human donor with chronic lymphocytic leukemia. Written as DNA, the CDR3 is TGCGCCAGCAGTGAGTCAGGGGGCTATGGTAATGAAAAACTGTTTTTT. Translating it yields CASSESGGYGNEKLFF.